This T cell receptor beta chain was identified in a study of regulatory T cells in long-lasting Graves disease. Points from the study as a whole: Persistent patients had a count of shared public clonotypes (about 2,500) that exceeded that of new patients (almost 1,000).

CDR3-region Arm-PCR and iRepertoire HTBI primers produced the TCR beta libraries. Under the authors' procedure: Samples jointly harbored about 63 TRBV and 14 TRBJ segments. Using its own MiXCR run on the multiplex PCR reads, TCRdb lists one record per CDR3 protein. Clone size and V and J calls follow TCRdb, not the original study. The table includes about 200,000 distinct CDR3 sequences, roughly 19% detected once. Documented time point: newly diagnosed GD, antithyroid drugs for less than 3 months. There was RNA extracted from PBMCs, and the TCR library was made from it. Looked up from germline, CDR1 is SEHNR and CDR2 is FQNEAQ (reference sequence). Trimming took 4 bases from V and 2 from J, leaving 13 bases between them. The CDR3 is made up of 15 amino acids. This clonotype has a count of ten or more. Its antigen is not identified. The same data also went into a second study, on T cells in Graves' hyperthyroidism and ophthalmopathy.

The chain is built from TRBV7-9 and TRBJ2-3; perhaps TRBD2 as D (5 bases). The receptor comes from a woman in her 30s with Graves disease. Here the sequenced sample was peripheral blood mononuclear cells (PBMCs), taken at new diagnosis, from a patient treated with antithyroid drugs. CDR3 nucleotide sequence: TGTGCCAGCAGCTCAGAGCGGAGCCCCACAGATACGCAGTATTTT. It encodes CASSSERSPTDTQYF.